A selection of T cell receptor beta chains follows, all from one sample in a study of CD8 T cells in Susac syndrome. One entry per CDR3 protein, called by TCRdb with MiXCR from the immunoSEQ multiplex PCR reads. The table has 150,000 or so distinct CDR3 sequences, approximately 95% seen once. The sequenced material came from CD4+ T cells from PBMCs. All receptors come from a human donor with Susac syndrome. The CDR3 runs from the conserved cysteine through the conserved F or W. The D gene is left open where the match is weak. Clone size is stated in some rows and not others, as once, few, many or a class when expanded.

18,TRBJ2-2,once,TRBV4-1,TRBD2,CASSQDGLAGGYTGELFF,TGCGCCAGCAGCCAAGATGGACTAGCGGGGGGCTACACCGGGGAGCTGTTTTTT
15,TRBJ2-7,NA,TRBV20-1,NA,CSASDDGGATGEQYF,TGCAGTGCTAGTGACGATGGGGGGGCGACGGGCGAGCAGTACTTC
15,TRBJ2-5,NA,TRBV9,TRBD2,CASSALAGREETQYF,TGTGCCAGCAGCGCCTTAGCGGGGAGGGAAGAGACCCAGTACTTC
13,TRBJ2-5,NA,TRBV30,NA,CAWASGTKETQYF,TGTGCCTGGGCATCCGGGACGAAAGAGACCCAGTACTTC
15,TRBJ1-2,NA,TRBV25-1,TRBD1,CASSEPGQGNYGYTF,TGTGCCAGCAGTGAACCGGGACAGGGTAACTATGGCTACACCTTC
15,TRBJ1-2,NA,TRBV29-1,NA,CSVETGPGKNYGYTF,TGCAGCGTTGAAACCGGACCAGGGAAAAACTATGGCTACACCTTC
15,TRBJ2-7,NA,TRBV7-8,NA,CASSLALAMAYEQYF,TGTGCCAGCAGCTTAGCGCTGGCTATGGCCTACGAGCAGTACTTC
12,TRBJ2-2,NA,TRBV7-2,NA,CASRLGAGELFF,TGTGCCAGCAGGCTCGGGGCCGGGGAGCTGTTTTTT
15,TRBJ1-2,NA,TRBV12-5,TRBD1,CASGLMTGGASGYTF,TGTGCTAGTGGTTTGATGACAGGGGGCGCTTCTGGCTACACCTTC
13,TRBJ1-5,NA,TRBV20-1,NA,CSARRGYNQPQHF,TGCAGTGCTAGACGGGGGTACAATCAGCCCCAGCATTTT
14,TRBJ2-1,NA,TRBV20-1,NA,CSAREAAFYNEQFF,TGCAGTGCTAGAGAAGCGGCATTCTACAATGAGCAGTTCTTC
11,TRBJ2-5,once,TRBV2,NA,CASTRQETQYF,TGTGCCAGCACTAGACAAGAGACCCAGTACTTC
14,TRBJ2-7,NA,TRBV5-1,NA,CASSFQGPSYEQYF,TGCGCCAGCAGCTTCCAGGGCCCAAGTTACGAGCAGTACTTC
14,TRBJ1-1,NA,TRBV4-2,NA,CASSQVKGPFEAFF,TGTGCCAGCAGCCAAGTGAAGGGTCCCTTTGAAGCTTTCTTT
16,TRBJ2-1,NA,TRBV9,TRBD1,CASSSRTGTSYNEQFF,TGTGCCAGCAGCTCCCGGACAGGGACGTCGTACAATGAGCAGTTCTTC
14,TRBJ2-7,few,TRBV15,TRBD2,CATSRAGGSYEQYF,TGTGCCACCAGCAGAGCGGGGGGCTCCTACGAGCAGTACTTC
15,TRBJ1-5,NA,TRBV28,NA,CASSLVGQSNQPQHF,TGTGCCAGCAGTTTAGTCGGACAGAGCAATCAGCCCCAGCATTTT
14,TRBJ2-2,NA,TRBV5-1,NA,CASTWDSNTGELFF,TGCGCCAGCACGTGGGACTCGAACACCGGGGAGCTGTTTTTT
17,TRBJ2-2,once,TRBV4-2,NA,CASSQGGGFGRTGELFF,TGTGCCAGCAGCCAAGGCGGAGGGTTTGGTCGGACCGGGGAGCTGTTTTTT
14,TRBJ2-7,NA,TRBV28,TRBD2,CASSSGGSLYEQYF,TGTGCCAGCAGCTCCGGGGGGTCACTCTACGAGCAGTACTTC
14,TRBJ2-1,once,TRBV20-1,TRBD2,CSATSGGIYNEQFF,TGCAGTGCTACTAGCGGAGGAATCTACAATGAGCAGTTCTTC
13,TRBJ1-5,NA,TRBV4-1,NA,CASSYQGNQPQHF,TGCGCCAGCAGTTACCAGGGGAATCAGCCCCAGCATTTT
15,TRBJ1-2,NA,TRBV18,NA,CASSPRGGVDYGYTF,TGTGCCAGCTCCCCCCGGGGCGGGGTAGACTATGGCTACACCTTC
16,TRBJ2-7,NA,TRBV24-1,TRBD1,CATSDPRTGEPGEQYF,TGTGCCACCAGTGATCCCCGGACAGGGGAGCCAGGCGAGCAGTACTTC
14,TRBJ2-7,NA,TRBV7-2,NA,CASSRQGGPYEQYF,TGTGCCAGCAGCCGCCAGGGCGGGCCCTACGAGCAGTACTTC
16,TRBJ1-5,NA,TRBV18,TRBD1,CASSPPGTASNQPQHF,TGTGCCAGCTCACCACCGGGGACAGCTAGCAATCAGCCCCAGCATTTT
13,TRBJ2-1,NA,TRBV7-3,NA,CASSAGPRGEQFF,TGTGCCAGCAGCGCCGGGCCCCGCGGTGAGCAGTTCTTC
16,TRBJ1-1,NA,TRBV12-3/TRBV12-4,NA,CASSILTGRKFSEAFF,TGTGCCAGCAGTATCCTGACAGGCCGAAAATTCTCTGAAGCTTTCTTT
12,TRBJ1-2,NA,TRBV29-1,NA,CSVETQRYGYTF,TGCAGCGTTGAGACCCAGCGCTATGGCTACACCTTC
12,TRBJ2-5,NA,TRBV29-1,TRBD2,CSSAGGRETQYF,TGCAGCTCCGCGGGGGGGCGGGAGACCCAGTACTTC
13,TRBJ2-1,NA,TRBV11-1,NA,CASSFQQGDEQFF,TGTGCCAGCAGCTTCCAACAGGGCGATGAGCAGTTCTTC
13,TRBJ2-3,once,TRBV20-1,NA,CSASSFGTDTQYF,TGCAGTGCTTCTAGCTTCGGCACAGATACGCAGTATTTT
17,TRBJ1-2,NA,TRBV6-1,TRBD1,CASSILYSGTGTYGYTF,TGTGCCAGCAGTATCCTCTATTCTGGGACAGGGACATATGGCTACACCTTC
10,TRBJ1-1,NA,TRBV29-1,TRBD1,CSAGQTEAFF,TGCAGCGCGGGACAGACTGAAGCTTTCTTT
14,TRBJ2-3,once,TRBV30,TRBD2,CAWSQGLARDTQYF,TGTGCCTGGAGTCAAGGACTAGCTCGCGATACGCAGTATTTT
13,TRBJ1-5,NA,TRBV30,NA,CAWSGQYDQPQHF,TGTGCCTGGAGTGGACAGTATGATCAGCCCCAGCATTTT
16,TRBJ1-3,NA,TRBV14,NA,CASSTGTRSSGNTIYF,TGTGCCAGCAGCACCGGGACACGCAGCTCTGGAAACACCATATATTTT
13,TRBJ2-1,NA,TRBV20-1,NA,CSARDRLNNEQFF,TGCAGTGCTAGAGATCGGTTGAACAATGAGCAGTTCTTC
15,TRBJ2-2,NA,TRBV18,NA,CASSPPSRDTGELFF,TGTGCCAGCTCACCACCTTCACGTGACACCGGGGAGCTGTTTTTT
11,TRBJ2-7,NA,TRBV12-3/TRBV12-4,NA,CASSLGVEQYF,TGTGCCAGCAGTTTGGGTGTGGAGCAGTACTTC
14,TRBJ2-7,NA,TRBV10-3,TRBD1,CAITPGQGAYEQYF,TGTGCCATCACCCCGGGACAGGGAGCCTACGAGCAGTACTTC
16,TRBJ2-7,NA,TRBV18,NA,CASSPNRDGVLYEQYF,TGTGCCAGCTCACCCAACCGGGACGGGGTTCTCTACGAGCAGTACTTC
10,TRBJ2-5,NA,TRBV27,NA,CASGRETQYF,TGTGCCAGCGGAAGAGAGACCCAGTACTTC
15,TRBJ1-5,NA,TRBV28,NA,CASSLPTEGDQPQHF,TGTGCCAGCAGTTTGCCCACCGAGGGGGATCAGCCCCAGCATTTT
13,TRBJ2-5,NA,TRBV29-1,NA,CSVDTPIQETQYF,TGCAGCGTTGACACACCTATACAAGAGACCCAGTACTTC
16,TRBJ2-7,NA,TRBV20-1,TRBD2,CSARASLAGSSYEQYF,TGCAGTGCTAGGGCTAGCCTAGCGGGAAGCTCCTACGAGCAGTACTTC
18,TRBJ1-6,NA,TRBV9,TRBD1,CASSKGQGRRSYNSPLHF,TGTGCCAGCAGCAAAGGACAGGGTCGGAGGTCCTATAATTCACCCCTCCACTTT
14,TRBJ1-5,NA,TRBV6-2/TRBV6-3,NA,CASSSSDRGQPQHF,NA
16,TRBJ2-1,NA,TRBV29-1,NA,CSVEDPGRGPRNEQFF,TGCAGCGTTGAAGATCCGGGGCGGGGGCCTCGCAATGAGCAGTTCTTC